This is a list of T cell receptor beta chains from one sample in a study of OX40 agonist ivuxolimab in advanced cancers. Clones were sequenced by immunoSEQ multiplex PCR, and TCRdb holds only the in-frame ones, with some missing. The sample includes about 26,000 clones, about nine tenths of them seen just once. Here the sequenced sample was CD4+ or CD8+ T cells sorted from blood, taken in a trial of the OX40 agonist ivuxolimab. These receptors were taken from an adult with an advanced solid tumor such as melanoma, head and neck, liver or kidney cancer. CDR3s include the opening cysteine and the closing phenylalanine or tryptophan. The order of the fields is V gene, CDR3 protein.

v_gene: TRBV4-1; CDR3aa: CASSLSTGTGDEQYF
v_gene: TRBV2; CDR3aa: CASSDGSNSNQPQHF
v_gene: TRBV4-2; CDR3aa: CASSPVVTGGDGYTF
v_gene: TRBV27; CDR3aa: CASRGTSVEQYF
v_gene: TRBV25-1; CDR3aa: CASSGGHTNTGELFF
v_gene: TRBV11-1; CDR3aa: CASTSGETQYF
v_gene: TRBV4-2; CDR3aa: CASSQDRGLYNEQFF
v_gene: TRBV7-3; CDR3aa: CASSGDPGNEQFF
v_gene: TRBV23-1; CDR3aa: CASREDYRDSRLYEQYF
v_gene: TRBV9; CDR3aa: CASSVGGLVSDTQYF
v_gene: TRBV25-1; CDR3aa: CASSSGAKEYF
v_gene: TRBV6-4; CDR3aa: CASSDQDADTQYF
v_gene: TRBV11-2; CDR3aa: CASSLVLGSIKNIQYF
v_gene: TRBV7-8; CDR3aa: CASSLLGVRGELFF
v_gene: TRBV28; CDR3aa: CASSFSRVDQPQHF